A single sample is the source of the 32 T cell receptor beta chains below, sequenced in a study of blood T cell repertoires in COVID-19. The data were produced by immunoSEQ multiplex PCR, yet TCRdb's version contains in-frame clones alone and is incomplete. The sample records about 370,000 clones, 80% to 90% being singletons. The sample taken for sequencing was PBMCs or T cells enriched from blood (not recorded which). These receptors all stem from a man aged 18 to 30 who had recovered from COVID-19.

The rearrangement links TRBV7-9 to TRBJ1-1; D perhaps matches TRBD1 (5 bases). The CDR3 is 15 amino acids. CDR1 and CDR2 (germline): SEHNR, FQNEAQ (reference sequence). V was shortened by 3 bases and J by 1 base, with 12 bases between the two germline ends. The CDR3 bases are TGTGCCAGCAGCTTGGTGAAGGGGAAGAACACTGAAGCTTTCTTT. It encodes CASSLVKGKNTEAFF.

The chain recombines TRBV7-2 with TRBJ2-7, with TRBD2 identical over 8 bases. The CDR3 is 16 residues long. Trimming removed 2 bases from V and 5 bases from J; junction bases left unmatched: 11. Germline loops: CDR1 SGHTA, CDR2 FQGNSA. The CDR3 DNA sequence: TGTGCCAGCAGCTTAACGGGAGGGCCTAGGGGGAACGAGCAGTACTTC. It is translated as CASSLTGGPRGNEQYF.

Here the CDR3 reads CASTPGTGINSPLHF. CDR3 sequence (DNA): TGTGCCAGTACCCCCGGGACAGGGATAAATTCACCCCTCCACTTT. The gene calls are TRBV19 and TRBJ1-6; 9 nucleotides align to TRBD1. The CDR3 runs 15 residues. From germline, CDR1 is LNHDA and CDR2 SQIVND (reference sequence). V trimming: 7 bases; J trimming: 7 bases; junction bases outside the gene matches: 8.

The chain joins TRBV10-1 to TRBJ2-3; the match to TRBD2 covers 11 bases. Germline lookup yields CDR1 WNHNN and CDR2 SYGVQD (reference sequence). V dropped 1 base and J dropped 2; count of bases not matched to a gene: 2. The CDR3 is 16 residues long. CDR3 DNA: TGCGCCAGCAGTGAGTTAGCGGGGGGGTCCACAGATACGCAGTATTTT. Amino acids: CASSELAGGSTDTQYF.

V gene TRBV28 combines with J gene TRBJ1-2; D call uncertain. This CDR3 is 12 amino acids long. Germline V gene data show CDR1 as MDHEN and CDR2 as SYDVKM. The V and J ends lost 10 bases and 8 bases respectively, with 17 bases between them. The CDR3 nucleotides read TGTGCCACCCGCCCGTCCAGGAGGGGCTACACCTTC. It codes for CATRPSRRGYTF.

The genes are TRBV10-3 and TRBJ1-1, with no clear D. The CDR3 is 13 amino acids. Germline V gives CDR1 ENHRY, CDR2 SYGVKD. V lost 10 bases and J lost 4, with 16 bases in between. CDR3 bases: TGTGCCACCAAACCTACCACGGGCACTGAAGCTTTCTTT. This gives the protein CATKPTTGTEAFF.

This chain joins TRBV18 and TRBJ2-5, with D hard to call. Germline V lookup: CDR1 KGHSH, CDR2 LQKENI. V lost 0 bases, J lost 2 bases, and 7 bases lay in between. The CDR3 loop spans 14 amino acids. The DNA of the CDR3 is TGTGCCAGCTCACCACCAGCCAAGCAAGAGACCCAGTACTTC. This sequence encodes CASSPPAKQETQYF.

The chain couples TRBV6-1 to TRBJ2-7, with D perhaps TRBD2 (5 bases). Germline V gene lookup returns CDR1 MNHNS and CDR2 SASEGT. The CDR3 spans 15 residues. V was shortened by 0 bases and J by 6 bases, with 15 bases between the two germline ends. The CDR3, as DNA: TGTGCCAGCAGTGAAGCAAACAGAGGGCTACGCGAGCAGTACTTC. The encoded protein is CASSEANRGLREQYF.

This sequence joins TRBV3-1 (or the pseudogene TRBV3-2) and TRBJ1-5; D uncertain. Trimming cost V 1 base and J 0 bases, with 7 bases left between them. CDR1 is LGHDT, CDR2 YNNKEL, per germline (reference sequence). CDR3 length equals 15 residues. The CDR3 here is CASSQAAVSNQPQHF. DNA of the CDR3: TGTGCCAGCAGCCAAGCGGCGGTTAGCAATCAGCCCCAGCATTTT.

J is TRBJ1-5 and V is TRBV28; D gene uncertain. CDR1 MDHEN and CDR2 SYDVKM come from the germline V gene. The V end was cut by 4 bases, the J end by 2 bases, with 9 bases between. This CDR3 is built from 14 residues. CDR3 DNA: TGTGCCAGCAGTTATCGGCAGGGCAATCAGCCCCAGCATTTT. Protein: CASSYRQGNQPQHF.

The CDR3 sequence is CASSPTPYLGYF. CDR3 bases: TGTGCCAGCAGTCCGACTCCATACCTGGGGTACTTC. The chain uses TRBV6-2 or TRBV6-3 and TRBJ2-7; D gene uncertain. V was shortened by 5 bases and J by 12 bases, with 17 bases between the two germline ends. The CDR3 has 12 residues. Germline V lookup: CDR1 MNHEY, CDR2 SVGEGT.

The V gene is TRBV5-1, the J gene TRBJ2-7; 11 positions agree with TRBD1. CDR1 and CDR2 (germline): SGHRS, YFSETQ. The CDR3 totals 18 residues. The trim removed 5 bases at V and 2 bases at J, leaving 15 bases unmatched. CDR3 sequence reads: CASSYPSAGQGDPYEQYF. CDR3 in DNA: TGCGCCAGCAGTTACCCGAGCGCGGGACAGGGGGACCCCTACGAGCAGTACTTC.

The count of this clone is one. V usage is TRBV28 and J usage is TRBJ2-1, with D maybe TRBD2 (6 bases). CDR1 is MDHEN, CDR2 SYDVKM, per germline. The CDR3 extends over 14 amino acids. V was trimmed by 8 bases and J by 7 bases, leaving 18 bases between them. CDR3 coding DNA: TGTGCCAGCGGCTCAGCGGGTTCGTGGAATGAGCAGTTCTTC. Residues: CASGSAGSWNEQFF.

The DNA for the CDR3 is TGTGCCAGCAGTGAACCCACTAGCGCACAAGAGACCCAGTACTTC. It translates to CASSEPTSAQETQYF. V usage is TRBV2 and J usage is TRBJ2-5; 7 bases line up with TRBD2. Trimming at V came to 2 bases and at J to 2 bases, leaving 5 bases not matched to a gene. The CDR3 contains 15 residues. Germline loops: CDR1 SNHLY, CDR2 FYNNEI.

CDR3 amino acids: CASTPGQGSDTQYF. DNA for the CDR3: TGTGCCAGCACCCCTGGCCAGGGATCAGATACGCAGTATTTT. This sequence joins TRBV6-5 and TRBJ2-3; tentatively, D is TRBD1 (5 bases). The germline V gene encodes CDR1 MNHEY and CDR2 SVGAGI. The CDR3 totals 14 residues. Trimming removed 7 bases at V and 4 bases at J, with 15 bases between.

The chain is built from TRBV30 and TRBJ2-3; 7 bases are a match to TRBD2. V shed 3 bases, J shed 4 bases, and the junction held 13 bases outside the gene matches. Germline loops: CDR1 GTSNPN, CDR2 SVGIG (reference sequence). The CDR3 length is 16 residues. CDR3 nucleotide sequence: TGTGCCTGGAGACCTTGGGGTGGGAGGGCCCCAGATACGCAGTATTTT. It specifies CAWRPWGGRAPDTQYF.

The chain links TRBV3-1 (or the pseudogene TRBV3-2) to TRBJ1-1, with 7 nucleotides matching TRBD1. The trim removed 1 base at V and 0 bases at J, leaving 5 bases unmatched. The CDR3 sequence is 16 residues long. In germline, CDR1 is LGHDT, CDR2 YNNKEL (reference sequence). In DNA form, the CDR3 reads TGTGCCAGCAGCCAAGGGACAGGCCTAATGAACACTGAAGCTTTCTTT. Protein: CASSQGTGLMNTEAFF.

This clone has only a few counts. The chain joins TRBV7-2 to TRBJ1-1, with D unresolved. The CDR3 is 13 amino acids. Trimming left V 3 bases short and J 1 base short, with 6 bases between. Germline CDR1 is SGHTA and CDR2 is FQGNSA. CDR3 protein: CASSLRGNTEAFF. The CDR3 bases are TGTGCCAGCAGCTTGCGGGGGAACACTGAAGCTTTCTTT.

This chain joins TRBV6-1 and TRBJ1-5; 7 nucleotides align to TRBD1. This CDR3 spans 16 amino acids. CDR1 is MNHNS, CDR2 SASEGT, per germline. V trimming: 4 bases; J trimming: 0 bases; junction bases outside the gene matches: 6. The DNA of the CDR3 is TGTGCCAGCAGTGCTGGACAGGATTATAGCAATCAGCCCCAGCATTTT. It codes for CASSAGQDYSNQPQHF.

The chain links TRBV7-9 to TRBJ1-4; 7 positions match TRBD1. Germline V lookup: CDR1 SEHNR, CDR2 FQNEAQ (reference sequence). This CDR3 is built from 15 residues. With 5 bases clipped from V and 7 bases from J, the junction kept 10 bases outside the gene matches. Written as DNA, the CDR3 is TGTGCCAGCAGCGCACCAACAGGGGATAGTGAAAAACTGTTTTTT. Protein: CASSAPTGDSEKLFF.

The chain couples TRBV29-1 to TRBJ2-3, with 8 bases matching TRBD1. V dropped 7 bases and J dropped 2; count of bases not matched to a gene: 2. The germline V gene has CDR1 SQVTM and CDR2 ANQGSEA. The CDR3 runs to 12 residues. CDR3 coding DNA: TGCAGCGACAGGGGGATCACAGATACGCAGTATTTT. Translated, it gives CSDRGITDTQYF.

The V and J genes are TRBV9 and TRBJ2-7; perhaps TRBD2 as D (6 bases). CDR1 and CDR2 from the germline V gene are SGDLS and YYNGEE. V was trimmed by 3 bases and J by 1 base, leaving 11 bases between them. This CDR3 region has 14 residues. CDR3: CASSDGSGSYEQYF. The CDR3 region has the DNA TGTGCCAGCAGCGACGGGAGTGGGTCCTACGAGCAGTACTTC.

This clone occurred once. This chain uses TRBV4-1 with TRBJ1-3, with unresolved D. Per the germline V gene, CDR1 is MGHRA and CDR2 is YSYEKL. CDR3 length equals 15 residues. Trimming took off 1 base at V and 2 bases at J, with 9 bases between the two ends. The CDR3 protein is CASSQGRGTGNTIYF. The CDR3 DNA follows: TGCGCCAGCAGCCAAGGGCGAGGGACTGGAAACACCATATATTTT.

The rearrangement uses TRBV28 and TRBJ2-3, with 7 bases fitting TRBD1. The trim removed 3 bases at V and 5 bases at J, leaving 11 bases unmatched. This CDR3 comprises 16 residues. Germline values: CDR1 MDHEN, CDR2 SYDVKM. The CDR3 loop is CASSFSRAGGVDTQYF. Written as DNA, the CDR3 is TGTGCCAGCAGTTTTAGTAGGGCAGGGGGTGTAGATACGCAGTATTTT.

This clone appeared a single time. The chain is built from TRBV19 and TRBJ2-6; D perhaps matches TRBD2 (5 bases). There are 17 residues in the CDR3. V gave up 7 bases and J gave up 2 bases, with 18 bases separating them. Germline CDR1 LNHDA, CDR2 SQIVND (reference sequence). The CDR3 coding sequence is TGTGCCAGTACGCGGGCCCAATTGGCGGCTGGGGCCAACGTCCTGACTTTC. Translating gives CASTRAQLAAGANVLTF.

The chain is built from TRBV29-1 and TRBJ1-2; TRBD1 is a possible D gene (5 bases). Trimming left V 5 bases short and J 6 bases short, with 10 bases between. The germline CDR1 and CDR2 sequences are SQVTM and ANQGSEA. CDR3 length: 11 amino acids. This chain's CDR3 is CSVTSGDGYTF. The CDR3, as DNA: TGCAGCGTTACCTCGGGGGATGGCTACACCTTC.

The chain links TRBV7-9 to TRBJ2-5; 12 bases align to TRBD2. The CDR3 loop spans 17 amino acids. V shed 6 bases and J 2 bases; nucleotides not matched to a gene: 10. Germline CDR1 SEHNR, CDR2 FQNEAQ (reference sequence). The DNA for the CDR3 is TGTGCCAGCAGAGCGGATGGGCTAGCGGGAGGGCAAGAGACCCAGTACTTC. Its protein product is CASRADGLAGGQETQYF.

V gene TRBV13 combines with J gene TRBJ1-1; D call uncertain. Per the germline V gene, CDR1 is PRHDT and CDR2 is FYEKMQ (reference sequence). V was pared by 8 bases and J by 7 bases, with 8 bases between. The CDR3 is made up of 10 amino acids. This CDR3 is CASARGEAFF. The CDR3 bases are TGTGCCAGCGCCCGGGGTGAAGCTTTCTTT.

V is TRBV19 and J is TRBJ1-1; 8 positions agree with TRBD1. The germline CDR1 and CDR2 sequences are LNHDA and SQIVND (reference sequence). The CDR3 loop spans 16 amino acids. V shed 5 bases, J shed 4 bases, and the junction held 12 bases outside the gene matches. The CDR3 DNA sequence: TGTGCCAGTAGTCCGACCTGGACAGGGTTAAGCACTGAAGCTTTCTTT. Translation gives CASSPTWTGLSTEAFF.

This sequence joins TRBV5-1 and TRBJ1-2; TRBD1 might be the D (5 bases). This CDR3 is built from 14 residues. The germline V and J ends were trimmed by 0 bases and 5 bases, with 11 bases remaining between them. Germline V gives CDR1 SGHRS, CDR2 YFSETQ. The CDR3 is CASSLGPGYYGYTF. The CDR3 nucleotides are TGCGCCAGCAGCTTGGGACCAGGGTATTATGGCTACACCTTC.

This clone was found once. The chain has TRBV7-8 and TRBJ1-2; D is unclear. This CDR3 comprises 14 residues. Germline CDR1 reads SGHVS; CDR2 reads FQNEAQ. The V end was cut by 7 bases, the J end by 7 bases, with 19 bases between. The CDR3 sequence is CASMLAAGRSGYTF. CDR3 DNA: TGTGCCAGCATGCTCGCGGCCGGGAGGTCTGGCTACACCTTC. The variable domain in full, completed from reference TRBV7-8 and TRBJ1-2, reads GAGVSQSPRYKVAKRGQDVALRCDPISGHVSLFWYQQALGQGPEFLTYFQNEAQLDKSGLPSDRFFAERPEGSVSTLKIQRTQQEDSAVYLCASMLAAGRSGYTFGSGTRLTVV.

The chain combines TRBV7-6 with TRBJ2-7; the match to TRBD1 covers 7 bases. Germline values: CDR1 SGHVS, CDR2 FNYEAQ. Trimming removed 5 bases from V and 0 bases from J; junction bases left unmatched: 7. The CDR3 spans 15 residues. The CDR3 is CASSQDRSASYEQYF. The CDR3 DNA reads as TGTGCCAGCAGCCAGGACAGGTCAGCCTCCTACGAGCAGTACTTC. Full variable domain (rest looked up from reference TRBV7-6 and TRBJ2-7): GAGVSQSPRYKVTKRGQDVALRCDPISGHVSLYWYRQALGQGPEFLTYFNYEAQQDKSGLPNDRFSAERPEGSISTLTIQRTEQRDSAMYRCASSQDRSASYEQYFGPGTRLTVT.